The entry below gives a single T cell receptor (beta chain) sequence along with its context. The target antigen is unknown. The sample is drawn from a study of cytomegalovirus exposure and HLA in healthy donors. Overall study results and limits: A later analysis, which compared TCR beta chains of equal frequency, found the HLA-associated ones more clonally expanded.

The PCR employed 60 Vbeta primers together with 13 Jbeta primers. Assay: immunoSEQ multiplex PCR; the TCRdb copy retains only in-frame clones and omits some. Here the sample spans some 110,000 clones, approximately 70% being singletons. CDR1 is SNHLY, CDR2 FYNNEI, per germline. The CDR3 is made up of 14 amino acids. The V end was cut by 3 bases, the J end by 0 bases, with 8 bases between. This TCR derives from a young woman in good health and CMV-seronegative. V usage is TRBV2 and J usage is TRBJ1-2; a possible D gene is TRBD1 (5 bases). The sequencing input was PBMCs. The CDR3 DNA reads as TGTGCCAGCAGTGAGGGGCAGCCTAACTATGGCTACACCTTC. Translation gives CASSEGQPNYGYTF.